This TCR beta chain was sequenced in a study of blood T cell repertoires in COVID-19. Study as a whole: COVID-19 samples, acute and convalescent, were from the United States, Italy and Spain. T cells, B-cell-depleted T cells, or PBMCs supplied cDNA or gDNA.

Authors' data handling: For nucleated cells, counts were estimated from reference gene primer amplification. Assay used: immunoSEQ multiplex PCR; TCRdb lists only in-frame clones, some missing. V and J calls and clone size are those listed in that table; D and trimming were worked out from the DNA. There are about 130,000 clones in the sample; about 89% occur only once, and around 4.5% lies in the top ten. Unmatched junction bases numbered 5, after V lost 5 bases and J lost 5 bases. The CDR3 sequence is 14 residues long. Looked up from germline, CDR1 is KGHSH and CDR2 is LQKENI. The chain recombines TRBV18 with TRBJ2-1; 8 bases map to TRBD1. Sequencing was done on a sample of peripheral blood. The receptor was derived from a man aged 55 to 70 with COVID-19, enrolled during active disease. CDR3 DNA: TGTGCCAGCTCAGGAACAGGGGGTAACAATGAGCAGTTCTTC. Encoded protein: CASSGTGGNNEQFF.